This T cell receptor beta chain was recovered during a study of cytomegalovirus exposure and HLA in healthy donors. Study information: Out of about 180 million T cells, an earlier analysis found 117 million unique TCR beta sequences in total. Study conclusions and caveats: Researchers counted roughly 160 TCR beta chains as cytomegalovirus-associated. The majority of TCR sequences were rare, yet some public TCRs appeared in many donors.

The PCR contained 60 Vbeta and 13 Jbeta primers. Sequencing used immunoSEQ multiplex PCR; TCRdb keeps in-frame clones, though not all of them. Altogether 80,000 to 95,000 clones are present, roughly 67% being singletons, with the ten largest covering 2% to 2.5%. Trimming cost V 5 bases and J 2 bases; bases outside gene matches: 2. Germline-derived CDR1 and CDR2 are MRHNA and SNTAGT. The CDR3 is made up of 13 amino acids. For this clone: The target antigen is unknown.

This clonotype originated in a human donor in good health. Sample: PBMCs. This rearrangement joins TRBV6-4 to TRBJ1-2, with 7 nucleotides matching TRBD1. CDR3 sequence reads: CASSTGQNYGYTF. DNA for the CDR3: TGTGCCAGCAGTACGGGACAGAACTATGGCTACACCTTC.